This entry describes one TCR beta chain. This sample is drawn from a study of shared clonotypes between healthy human individuals. Across the whole study: Per-donor plates numbered three CD4 naive, three CD4 memory, two CD8 naive and one CD8 memory.

Germline CDR1 GTSNPN, CDR2 SVGIG (reference sequence). This CDR3 has 14 amino acids. Trimming left V 3 bases short and J 3 bases short, with 15 bases between. Clones were read by immunoSEQ multiplex PCR, and TCRdb kept only the in-frame ones, dropping some. The sample includes 2.5 million or so clones, around nine tenths of them seen just once. This sequence was found in a man aged 18 to 30 in good health. The sample consisted of naive CD4+ T cells sorted from blood. The subset is: CD45RA+ positively selected. The V gene is TRBV30, the J gene TRBJ2-7; either TRBD1 or TRBD2 may fit D (5 bases each). The CDR3 loop is CAWRGGAGYYEQYF. In nucleotides, the CDR3 is TGTGCCTGGAGAGGAGGAGCAGGGTACTACGAGCAGTACTTC.